The clone carrying this TCR beta chain was seen many times. Its specificity is not known. CDR1 and CDR2 (germline): LGHNA, YNFKEQ. There are 14 residues in the CDR3. The V end lost 1 base, the J end lost 5 bases, and 11 bases lay between the germline ends. The lymph nodes were axillary draining lymph nodes from breast cancer patients. These data come from a study of breast tumors, draining lymph nodes, adjacent tissues. The study's findings and limits: Compared with lymph nodes, tumors were less diverse; compared with nontumor tissue, more. Data fit most tumor T cells coming from lymph node, expanding in tumor.

MiXCR, run by TCRdb on the multiplex PCR reads, gives a single entry per CDR3 protein. The sample includes under 250,000 distinct CDR3 sequences, 32% of them seen just once. This chain uses TRBV4-2 with TRBJ1-2, with D unclear. The TCR was taken from a female donor with breast cancer. Some clones in this sample may be carry-over from other donors' samples. Sequencing was performed on axillary lymph node tissue. The CDR3 here is CASSQAAEGYGYTF. CDR3 sequence (DNA): TGTGCCAGCAGCCAAGCGGCGGAGGGATATGGCTACACCTTC.